This TCR beta chain came from a study of human T cells and chemical hapten exposure. Trimming left V 1 base short and J 0 bases short, with 11 bases between. Germline CDR1 is MGHRA and CDR2 is YSYEKL. The CDR3 is 16 residues long. Using its own MiXCR run on the RACE reads, TCRdb lists one record per CDR3 protein. The table records approximately 97,000 distinct CDR3 sequences, over 8% of them present only once. The time point was: healthy volunteer bleed at 2 weeks. Whole blood, unfractionated, served as the material for total RNA extraction. This clonotype was observed a few times. This clonotype originated in a female donor in good health. Some clones in this sample may be carry-over from other donors' samples. The sequencing sample was made of whole blood. V and J are TRBV4-1 and TRBJ2-3, with D tentatively TRBD1 (5 bases). The CDR3 loop is CASSQGQGLSTDTQYF. The CDR3 region has the DNA TGCGCCAGCAGCCAAGGTCAGGGTTTGAGCACAGATACGCAGTATTTT.